The 11 T cell receptor beta chains below all came from one sample that was sequenced in a study of post-analysis software for immune sequencing data. Overall study results and limits: In patients, a few TRBV segments were more frequent than in controls, with TRBV5-6, TRBV5-1 and TRBV20-1 among them.

No antigen has been identified for these receptors. Carried by the TCR beta cDNA libraries were unique molecular identifiers. TCRdb reprocessed the PCR reads with MiXCR, giving one entry per CDR3 protein. This table holds hundreds of thousands of distinct CDR3 sequences, 25% to 30% found once. Sequencing was carried out using blood. These receptors were obtained from a girl aged 5 to 17 with multiple sclerosis.

This clonotype has just a few counts. The chain has TRBV3-1 and TRBJ2-5; 7 bases map to TRBD2. Looked up from germline, CDR1 is LGHDT and CDR2 is YNNKEL (reference sequence). This CDR3 spans 17 amino acids. After removal of 0 bases from V and 5 bases from J, the junction contained 12 bases not matched to a gene. CDR3 DNA sequence: TGTGCCAGCAGCCAAGAATTCCGTCTAGCGGTAAAGGAGACCCAGTACTTC. Translation: CASSQEFRLAVKETQYF.

The chain uses TRBV5-5 and TRBJ2-7; maybe TRBD1 (6 bases). Trimming shortened V by 0 bases and J by 1 base, and 11 bases separated the two germline ends. Germline CDR1 is SGHKS and CDR2 is YYEKEE (reference sequence). CDR3 length: 15 amino acids. CDR3 bases: TGTGCCAGCAGCTTGGAGGCAGGGGAGTCCTACGAGCAGTACTTC. It is translated as CASSLEAGESYEQYF.

This clonotype was counted between two and nine times. The V and J genes are TRBV7-2 and TRBJ2-7; D gene uncertain. V lost 2 bases to trimming and J lost 2 bases, with 10 bases between them. The germline CDR1 and CDR2 sequences are SGHTA and FQGNSA. The CDR3 runs 14 residues. CDR3 DNA: TGTGCCAGCAGCTTATGGACGGAGACCTACGAGCAGTACTTC. Translating gives CASSLWTETYEQYF.

In regard to this clonotype: This may be a read error: a much more frequent sequence differs by one nucleotide. The chain links TRBV20-1 to TRBJ2-1; D possibly matches TRBD1 or TRBD2 (5 bases each). The germline gives CDR1 DFQATT, CDR2 SNEGSKA (reference sequence). The CDR3 loop spans 12 amino acids. The V end was cut by 6 bases, the J end by 13 bases, with 19 bases between. The CDR3 nucleotides read TGCAGTGCCAGACTCTATGAGGGGCCCCAGTTCTTC. This encodes CSARLYEGPQFF.

The chain joins TRBV5-1 to TRBJ2-7; D possibly matches TRBD1 or TRBD2 (6 bases each). The J call may be wrong; the DNA end is better matched by TRBJ2-4. Germline V gene sequence: CDR1 SGHRS, CDR2 YFSETQ. The CDR3 is 16 amino acids. DNA for the CDR3: TGCGCCAGCAGCTTGGAAGGAGGAGGGGGCAAAAACATTCAGTACTTC. Its protein product is CASSLEGGGGKNIQYF.

This clonotype was counted only a few times. The CDR3 protein is CASSQLNSASYEQYF. Written as DNA, the CDR3 is TGTGCCAGCAGCCAACTCAACAGCGCTTCCTACGAGCAGTACTTC. J is TRBJ2-7 and V is TRBV7-8; unclear D gene. The CDR3 contains 15 residues. V shed 5 bases and J shed 1 base, with 15 bases lying between them. The germline V gene encodes CDR1 SGHVS and CDR2 FQNEAQ.

The rearrangement joins TRBV11-2 to TRBJ2-3, with D possibly TRBD1 on 6 matching bases. Germline V gene sequence: CDR1 SGHAT, CDR2 FQNNGV. This CDR3 comprises 15 residues. The ends were cut back, 6 bases at V and 2 bases at J, with 15 bases in the middle. CDR3 DNA: TGTGCCAGCAGGGCGGAACAGGGCCCCACAGATACGCAGTATTTT. The encoded protein is CASRAEQGPTDTQYF.

This clonotype was seen only a few times. V is TRBV11-2 and J is TRBJ2-3; 12 bases are shared with TRBD1. V trimming: 6 bases; J trimming: 6 bases; junction bases outside the gene matches: 10. The germline gives CDR1 SGHAT, CDR2 FQNNGV. The CDR3 extends over 16 amino acids. In DNA, the CDR3 is TGTGCCAGCAGGCCCGGGACAGGGGGCTTTTCGGATACGCAGTATTTT. It codes for CASRPGTGGFSDTQYF.

This clonotype was seen a handful of times. This sequence joins TRBV28 and TRBJ2-1; D is ambiguous. Trimming removed 6 bases from V and 0 bases from J, with 15 bases in between. The CDR3 runs 16 residues. Germline V gene lookup returns CDR1 MDHEN and CDR2 SYDVKM. CDR3 residues: CASSSNREGSYNEQFF. CDR3 DNA: TGTGCCAGCAGCTCTAATAGAGAAGGCTCCTACAATGAGCAGTTCTTC.

This chain joins TRBV2 and TRBJ2-3; no reliable D call. CDR3 length: 13 amino acids. Germline loops: CDR1 SNHLY, CDR2 FYNNEI. With 0 bases removed from V and 9 bases from J, the gap between germline ends came to 10 bases. The CDR3 coding sequence is TGTGCCAGCAGTGAAGCATGGTTTCGCACGCAGTATTTT. As protein: CASSEAWFRTQYF.

This chain joins TRBV27 and TRBJ2-4; TRBD1 agrees at 8 bases. Germline V gene sequence: CDR1 MNHEY, CDR2 SMNVEV (reference sequence). V shed 1 base, J shed 10 bases, and the junction held 6 bases outside the gene matches. This CDR3 comprises 14 residues. Here the CDR3 reads CASSLLTGVGIQYF. The CDR3 region has the DNA TGTGCCAGCAGTTTATTGACAGGGGTCGGGATTCAGTACTTC.